A selection of T cell receptor beta chains follows, all from one sample in a study of T cells in Graves' hyperthyroidism and ophthalmopathy. MiXCR, applied by TCRdb to the multiplex PCR reads, yields one record per CDR3 protein. The sample shows hundreds of thousands of distinct CDR3 sequences, 15% to 19% of them seen only once. The sequenced material came from blood. These receptors all come from a young woman with Graves' hyperthyroidism. Each CDR3 is given with its conserved first and last residue. The D gene is left open where the match is weak. Only part of the rows carry a size: once, few, many, or a class if the clone is expanded.

D gene: .; J gene: TRBJ1-2; clone size: many; V gene: TRBV18; CDR3 protein: CASSPALHQGTYGYTF; CDR3 DNA: TGTGCCAGCTCCCCTGCCCTCCACCAGGGAACCTATGGCTACACCTTC
D gene: .; J gene: TRBJ2-3; clone size: few; V gene: TRBV4-2; CDR3 protein: CASSQPSPGTDTQYF; CDR3 DNA: TGTGCCAGCAGCCAACCCTCCCCTGGCACAGATACGCAGTATTTT
D gene: .; J gene: TRBJ2-3; clone size: few; V gene: TRBV19; CDR3 protein: CASSTLSASSTDTQYF; CDR3 DNA: TGTGCCAGTAGTACCCTGTCAGCGTCCTCCACAGATACGCAGTATTTT
D gene: .; J gene: TRBJ1-5; clone size: many; V gene: TRBV7-2; CDR3 protein: CASSLASSGSQPQHF; CDR3 DNA: TGTGCCAGCAGCTTAGCATCAAGTGGAAGTCAGCCCCAGCATTTT
D gene: .; J gene: TRBJ1-3; clone size: many; V gene: TRBV27; CDR3 protein: CASSSLPSGNTIYF; CDR3 DNA: TGTGCCAGCAGTTCCCTGCCCTCTGGAAACACCATATATTTT
D gene: TRBD1; J gene: TRBJ1-1; clone size: .; V gene: TRBV10-2; CDR3 protein: CASTSGGDTEAFF; CDR3 DNA: TGCGCCAGCACTTCAGGGGGGGACACTGAAGCTTTCTTT
D gene: TRBD2; J gene: TRBJ2-3; clone size: many; V gene: TRBV20-1; CDR3 protein: CSARDPRLAGYTQYF; CDR3 DNA: TGCAGTGCTAGAGATCCCCGACTAGCGGGGTATACGCAGTATTTT
D gene: TRBD2; J gene: TRBJ2-7; clone size: many; V gene: TRBV5-6; CDR3 protein: CASNPGLANEQYF; CDR3 DNA: TGTGCCAGCAATCCGGGACTAGCGAACGAGCAGTACTTC
D gene: TRBD2; J gene: TRBJ2-7; clone size: .; V gene: TRBV4-1; CDR3 protein: CASSQVQASGSAYEQYF; CDR3 DNA: TGCGCCAGCAGCCAAGTGCAAGCTAGCGGGAGCGCCTACGAGCAGTACTTC
D gene: .; J gene: TRBJ1-2; clone size: many; V gene: TRBV10-3; CDR3 protein: CAISGVPDRRPGGYGYTF; CDR3 DNA: TGTGCCATCAGTGGGGTCCCGGACAGACGCCCGGGAGGGTATGGCTACACCTTC
D gene: TRBD2; J gene: TRBJ2-3; clone size: many; V gene: TRBV20-1; CDR3 protein: CSASVAGGGDTQYF; CDR3 DNA: TGCAGTGCTAGTGTAGCGGGAGGCGGGGATACGCAGTATTTT
D gene: TRBD2; J gene: TRBJ2-1; clone size: many; V gene: TRBV20-1; CDR3 protein: CSAGAGGSSYNEQFF; CDR3 DNA: TGCAGTGCTGGGGCGGGCGGGAGCTCCTACAATGAGCAGTTCTTC
D gene: .; J gene: TRBJ1-5; clone size: many; V gene: TRBV6-1; CDR3 protein: CASSRGEGIAQHF; CDR3 DNA: TGTGCCAGCAGCCGAGGCGAGGGAATTGCCCAGCATTTT
D gene: .; J gene: TRBJ2-1; clone size: .; V gene: TRBV12-3/TRBV12-4; CDR3 protein: CAGRTLTGEQFF; CDR3 DNA: TGTGCCGGCAGGACTCTGACGGGAGAGCAGTTCTTC
D gene: TRBD2; J gene: TRBJ2-7; clone size: many; V gene: TRBV12-3/TRBV12-4; CDR3 protein: CASSSLAFKREQYF; CDR3 DNA: TGTGCCAGCAGTTCACTAGCGTTTAAGAGGGAGCAGTACTTC
D gene: .; J gene: TRBJ2-3; clone size: many; V gene: TRBV29-1; CDR3 protein: CSGRGRDTQYF; CDR3 DNA: TGCAGCGGGCGGGGCCGAGATACGCAGTATTTT
D gene: TRBD1; J gene: TRBJ2-7; clone size: many; V gene: TRBV2; CDR3 protein: CASTGQVGFEQYF; CDR3 DNA: TGTGCCAGCACGGGACAGGTGGGGTTCGAGCAGTACTTC
D gene: .; J gene: TRBJ2-1; clone size: few; V gene: TRBV19; CDR3 protein: CASSIDAIAEQFF; CDR3 DNA: TGTGCCAGTAGTATAGATGCCATCGCGGAGCAGTTCTTC
D gene: TRBD1; J gene: TRBJ1-6; clone size: few; V gene: TRBV4-1; CDR3 protein: CASSQDRGRSPLHF; CDR3 DNA: TGCGCCAGCAGCCAGGACAGGGGGCGGTCACCCCTCCACTTT
D gene: .; J gene: TRBJ1-2; clone size: many; V gene: TRBV6-6; CDR3 protein: CASSYRDGGYTF; CDR3 DNA: TGTGCCAGCAGTTACCGGGACGGTGGCTACACCTTC
D gene: .; J gene: TRBJ2-7; clone size: many; V gene: TRBV5-8; CDR3 protein: CASIPGFYEQYF; CDR3 DNA: TGTGCCAGCATCCCGGGGTTCTACGAGCAGTACTTC
D gene: .; J gene: TRBJ1-1; clone size: .; V gene: TRBV27; CDR3 protein: CASAEGTTGDPGAFF; CDR3 DNA: TGTGCCAGCGCGGAAGGGACTACAGGCGACCCCGGAGCTTTCTTT
D gene: TRBD1; J gene: TRBJ2-5; clone size: many; V gene: TRBV28; CDR3 protein: CASSLLQGYQETQYF; CDR3 DNA: TGTGCCAGCAGTTTATTACAGGGGTACCAAGAGACCCAGTACTTC
D gene: TRBD2; J gene: TRBJ2-1; clone size: many; V gene: TRBV5-6; CDR3 protein: CASSLESGGSYNEQFF; CDR3 DNA: TGTGCCAGCAGCTTGGAAAGCGGGGGCTCCTACAATGAGCAGTTCTTC
D gene: .; J gene: TRBJ1-1; clone size: many; V gene: TRBV7-3; CDR3 protein: CASSLTRGEYDEAFF; CDR3 DNA: TGTGCCAGCAGCTTAACGAGGGGGGAGTATGATGAAGCTTTCTTT
D gene: TRBD1; J gene: TRBJ2-2; clone size: many; V gene: TRBV12-3/TRBV12-4; CDR3 protein: CAIRAHRGSGTGELFF; CDR3 DNA: TGTGCCATCCGAGCCCACAGGGGGTCAGGGACCGGGGAGCTGTTTTTT
D gene: .; J gene: TRBJ1-5; clone size: many; V gene: TRBV12-5; CDR3 protein: CASGSPGTTQHF; CDR3 DNA: TGTGCTAGTGGTTCTCCCGGGACCACCCAGCATTTT
D gene: TRBD1; J gene: TRBJ2-3; clone size: .; V gene: TRBV5-1; CDR3 protein: CASSLAQGAQYF; CDR3 DNA: TGCGCCAGCAGCTTGGCTCAGGGGGCCCAGTATTTT
D gene: TRBD2; J gene: TRBJ2-3; clone size: few; V gene: TRBV19; CDR3 protein: CASSTTSGGYDTQYF; CDR3 DNA: TGTGCCAGTAGTACGACTAGCGGGGGTTACGATACGCAGTATTTT